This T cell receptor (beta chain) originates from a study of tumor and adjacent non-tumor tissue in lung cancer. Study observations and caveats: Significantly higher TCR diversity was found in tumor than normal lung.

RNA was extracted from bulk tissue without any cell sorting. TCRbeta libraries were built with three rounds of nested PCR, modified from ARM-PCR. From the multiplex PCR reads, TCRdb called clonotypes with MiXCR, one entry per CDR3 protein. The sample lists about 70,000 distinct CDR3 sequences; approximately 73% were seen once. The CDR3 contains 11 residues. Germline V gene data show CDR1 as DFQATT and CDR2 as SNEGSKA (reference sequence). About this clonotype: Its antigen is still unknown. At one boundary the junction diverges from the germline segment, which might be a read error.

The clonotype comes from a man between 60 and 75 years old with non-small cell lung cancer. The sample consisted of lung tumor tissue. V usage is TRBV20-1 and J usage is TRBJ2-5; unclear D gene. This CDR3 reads CSADVEETHYF. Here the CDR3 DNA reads TGCAGTGCTGATGTCGAAGAGACCCATTACTTC.